The next 21 T cell receptor beta chains were all read from a single sample in a study of blood T cells in healthy people across ages. Next came a second PCR, run for about 7 to 12 cycles, which used a sample-barcoded 5' primer along with a J-beta primer mix. TCRdb re-analysed the 5' RACE reads in MiXCR, keeping a single row per CDR3 protein. The sample shows 1.5 million or so distinct CDR3 sequences, about 40% of them seen only once. Sample: blood. The receptor set was obtained from a woman aged 18 to 35 in good health.

The V call is TRBV27, the J call TRBJ2-3, with TRBD2 identical over 9 bases. Germline V gene sequence: CDR1 MNHEY, CDR2 SMNVEV (reference sequence). V trimming: 4 bases; J trimming: 2 bases; junction bases outside the gene matches: 10. The CDR3 has 17 amino acids. CDR3 sequence reads: CASSSLGSGRSTDTQYF. CDR3 nucleotide sequence: TGTGCCAGCAGTTCCCTTGGTAGCGGGAGATCCACAGATACGCAGTATTTT.

J is TRBJ2-3 and V is TRBV10-3; 9 positions match TRBD1. There are 19 residues in the CDR3. Trimming at V came to 0 bases and at J to 1 base, leaving 11 bases not matched to a gene. The germline gives CDR1 ENHRY, CDR2 SYGVKD. The CDR3 DNA reads TGTGCCATCAGTGAGTCGAGCGTGGGACAGGGAAGAGGCACAGATACGCAGTATTTT. Translated: CAISESSVGQGRGTDTQYF.

Notes on this clonotype: Mismatch with germline at one junction end may stem from a read error. V and J are TRBV20-1 and TRBJ1-4, with 9 nucleotides matching TRBD1. The CDR3 covers 13 residues. Germline CDR1 reads DFQATT; CDR2 reads SNEGSKA (reference sequence). The CDR3 is CSARTGADERLFF. The CDR3 nucleotides are TGCAGTGCCCGGACAGGGGCGGATGAAAGACTGTTTTTT.

This clonotype came up a few times. The J gene is TRBJ2-1, the V gene TRBV10-2; TRBD1 aligns across 11 bases. V shed 7 bases, J shed 9 bases, and the junction held 11 bases outside the gene matches. CDR3 length: 15 amino acids. Germline-derived CDR1 and CDR2 are WSHSY and SAAADI. CDR3 bases: TGCGCCAGCACAGCCTCGGACAGGGGGCGAAGTGAGCAGTTCTTC. This gives the protein CASTASDRGRSEQFF.

This clonotype was seen more than once but under ten times. This CDR3 reads CASSLASLAGSLDTQYF. CDR3 in DNA: TGTGCCAGCAGCTTGGCCTCACTAGCGGGAAGTTTAGATACGCAGTATTTT. V usage is TRBV5-5 and J usage is TRBJ2-3; 10 nucleotides line up with TRBD2. The CDR3 has 17 residues. Trimming at V came to 0 bases and at J to 5 bases, leaving 9 bases not matched to a gene. CDR1 SGHKS and CDR2 YYEKEE come from the germline V gene (reference sequence).

V is TRBV28 and J is TRBJ2-6; maybe TRBD1 (5 bases). Per germline, CDR1 MDHEN and CDR2 SYDVKM. Trimming shortened V by 3 bases and J by 5 bases, and 14 bases separated the two germline ends. The CDR3 runs to 16 residues. Written as DNA, the CDR3 is TGTGCCAGCAGTTTGGTTGACAGCCGGTGGGCCAACGTCCTGACTTTC. This codes for CASSLVDSRWANVLTF.

V and J are TRBV2 and TRBJ2-1; D is unresolved. The germline V gene encodes CDR1 SNHLY and CDR2 FYNNEI. The CDR3 is made up of 15 amino acids. Trimming shortened V by 4 bases and J by 6 bases, and 16 bases separated the two germline ends. The CDR3 region has the DNA TGTGCCAGCAGTGGTTGGGTGCTGCTGGGCAATGAGCAGTTCTTC. This sequence encodes CASSGWVLLGNEQFF.

The chain links TRBV14 to TRBJ1-3; D unresolved. V dropped 2 bases and J dropped 0 bases, with 5 bases sitting between them. CDR3 length: 14 residues. Germline CDR1 reads SGHDN; CDR2 reads FVKESK. CDR3 in amino acids: CASSQFYSGNTIYF. The DNA of the CDR3 is TGTGCCAGCAGCCAATTCTACTCTGGAAACACCATATATTTT.

This clonotype was picked up a small number of times. The rearrangement uses TRBV27 and TRBJ2-7, with 7 bases that match TRBD1. The V segment lost 2 bases and the J segment 0 bases; nucleotides outside the gene matches: 4. Germline V gene data show CDR1 as MNHEY and CDR2 as SMNVEV (reference sequence). The CDR3 contains 15 residues. The CDR3 DNA reads TGTGCCAGCAGTTTACAAGGGACAGCCTCCTACGAGCAGTACTTC. Its protein is CASSLQGTASYEQYF.

In this sample, this clonotype turned up a few times. This sequence joins TRBV20-1 and TRBJ2-3; 12 positions agree with TRBD2. Germline V gene data show CDR1 as DFQATT and CDR2 as SNEGSKA (reference sequence). J was trimmed by 2 bases and V by 4 bases; bases with no gene match: 4. The CDR3 is 15 amino acids. The CDR3 DNA sequence: TGCAGTGCTACCCTAGCGGGGGGGCCCACAGATACGCAGTATTTT. It is translated as CSATLAGGPTDTQYF.

The V and J genes are TRBV7-9 and TRBJ2-7; no firm D call. The germline V and J ends were trimmed by 5 bases and 5 bases, with 16 bases remaining between them. The CDR3 spans 14 residues. Germline lookup yields CDR1 SEHNR and CDR2 FQNEAQ (reference sequence). The CDR3 is CASSPDVSRDEQYF. The CDR3 DNA is TGTGCCAGCAGCCCGGATGTTTCCCGAGACGAGCAGTACTTC.

This clonotype was seen a few times. The V gene is TRBV6-2 or TRBV6-3, the J gene TRBJ2-1; a possible D gene is TRBD2 (6 bases). CDR1 MNHEY and CDR2 SVGEGT come from the germline V gene. Trimming removed 6 bases from V and 7 bases from J, with 13 bases in between. The CDR3 length is 13 residues. The DNA for the CDR3 is TGTGCCAGCAGACGGGAGCTTCCTAATGAGCAGTTCTTC. Protein: CASRRELPNEQFF.

The rearrangement links TRBV20-1 to TRBJ2-1; TRBD2 aligns across 7 bases. CDR1 and CDR2 from the germline V gene are DFQATT and SNEGSKA (reference sequence). The CDR3 covers 14 residues. Trimming removed 3 bases from V and 8 bases from J; junction bases left unmatched: 10. The CDR3 is CSASSSGVGDEQFF. DNA of the CDR3: TGCAGTGCTAGCTCCAGCGGGGTGGGGGATGAGCAGTTCTTC.

This clonotype was found a few times. The gene calls are TRBV15 and TRBJ1-6; 9 positions agree with TRBD1. Per the germline V gene, CDR1 is LNHNV and CDR2 is YYDKDF (reference sequence). This CDR3 is built from 16 residues. V lost 2 bases, J lost 7 bases, and 6 bases stayed unmatched. The CDR3 DNA reads as TGTGCCACCAGCAGATTCCCCGGGACAGGGAATTCACCCCTCCACTTT. It codes for CATSRFPGTGNSPLHF.

The chain is built from TRBV5-1 and TRBJ2-7, with TRBD2 matching over 8 bases. The CDR3 is made up of 16 amino acids. Per germline, CDR1 SGHRS and CDR2 YFSETQ. V lost 1 base and J lost 0; bases outside the gene matches: 6. In DNA form, the CDR3 reads TGCGCCAGCAGCTTGTATCCTAGCGGGCTCTCCTACGAGCAGTACTTC. Translation gives CASSLYPSGLSYEQYF.

The chain recombines TRBV20-1 with TRBJ2-3, with 8 bases that match TRBD1. Germline values: CDR1 DFQATT, CDR2 SNEGSKA (reference sequence). V lost 0 bases and J lost 5; bases outside the gene matches: 7. The CDR3 extends over 15 amino acids. The DNA of the CDR3 is TGCAGTGCTAGAGACCCCAGGGGGCGCGAAGATACGCAGTATTTT. It specifies CSARDPRGREDTQYF.

The CDR3 nucleotides are TGCGCCAGCAGCTTGTGGGAGGCCTCAAACAATGAGCAGTTCTTC. The encoded protein is CASSLWEASNNEQFF. The chain carries TRBV5-1 and TRBJ2-1, with D possibly TRBD2 on 6 matching bases. The CDR3 runs to 15 residues. Germline V gene lookup returns CDR1 SGHRS and CDR2 YFSETQ. V dropped 1 base and J dropped 5 bases, with 13 bases sitting between them.

In its sample, this clonotype was seen a few times. The V and J genes are TRBV20-1 and TRBJ1-2; 8 bases match TRBD1. Per germline, CDR1 DFQATT and CDR2 SNEGSKA (reference sequence). The CDR3 runs to 16 residues. V lost 2 bases, J lost 4 bases, and 12 bases stayed unmatched. The CDR3 sequence: CSARPPPGDRTYGYTF. CDR3 nucleotide sequence: TGCAGTGCTAGACCTCCCCCTGGGGACAGGACCTATGGCTACACCTTC.

The genes are TRBV4-1 and TRBJ1-3, with TRBD1 matching 7 bases. V dropped 1 base and J dropped 0; count of bases not matched to a gene: 3. Germline V gives CDR1 MGHRA, CDR2 YSYEKL. This CDR3 contains 16 residues. The CDR3: CASSQAGTASGNTIYF. In nucleotides, the CDR3 is TGCGCCAGCAGCCAAGCCGGGACAGCCTCTGGAAACACCATATATTTT.

V gene TRBV2 combines with J gene TRBJ2-3; 7 positions agree with TRBD2. The CDR3 has 14 residues. V lost 4 bases and J lost 11; bases outside the gene matches: 12. Germline V gene sequence: CDR1 SNHLY, CDR2 FYNNEI. The CDR3 coding sequence is TGTGCCAGCAGTGCCTCGGGAGGAACAGGTATGCAGTATTTT. Protein product: CASSASGGTGMQYF.

This rearrangement joins TRBV20-1 to TRBJ2-3; 9 bases line up with TRBD2. V trimming: 6 bases; J trimming: 3 bases; junction bases outside the gene matches: 16. CDR3 length equals 17 residues. Per the germline V gene, CDR1 is DFQATT and CDR2 is SNEGSKA (reference sequence). The chain's CDR3 is CSAERSDSGRGTDTQYF. CDR3 DNA sequence: TGCAGTGCAGAGAGGTCTGATAGCGGGAGAGGGACAGATACGCAGTATTTT.